The 28 T cell receptor beta chains given below trace back to one sample, sequenced in a study of tumor and adjacent non-tumor tissue in lung cancer. Three rounds of nested PCR, following a modified ARM-PCR protocol, produced the TCRbeta library. Each CDR3 protein is one row after TCRdb ran MiXCR on the multiplex PCR reads. The sample carries around 50,000 distinct CDR3 sequences, under 75% recorded once. This sample's RNA came from whole unsorted tissue. More than 3 cm separated this lung sample from the edge of the tumor. Sequencing was performed on distant non-tumor lung tissue. Receptor source: a woman in her 70s with non-small cell lung cancer.

CDR3 sequence (DNA): TGTGCCAGCAGCGGTTCGGGACCTGGTCTCTACGAGCAGTACTTC. The encoded protein is CASSGSGPGLYEQYF. The J gene is TRBJ2-7, the V gene TRBV5-4; D is possibly TRBD1 or TRBD2 (5 bases each). V was trimmed by 4 bases and J by 3 bases, leaving 17 bases between them. CDR1 is SGHNT and CDR2 is YYREEE in the germline V gene (reference sequence). CDR3 size: 15 residues.

Points on this clonotype: The junction shows a germline mismatch at one end, possibly a read error. The rearrangement joins TRBV4-1 to TRBJ1-1; D uncertain. The CDR3 runs 14 residues. The V gene's germline CDR1 is MGHRA and CDR2 YSYEKL. The CDR3 coding sequence is TGCGCCAGCAGCTACCGGACGGAGAACACGGAAGCTTTCTTT. This codes for CASSYRTENTEAFF.

In regard to this clonotype: The conserved final phenylalanine or tryptophan is absent from the CDR3, which likely points to a read error. The gene calls are TRBV6-6 and TRBJ1-2; TRBD1 aligns across 9 bases. Germline CDR1 and CDR2: MNHNY and SVGAGI (reference sequence). The CDR3 runs to 14 residues. Germline trimming cut 7 bases from V and 7 bases from J; bases unmatched to any gene: 10. Here the CDR3 reads CASNTGTGRSGYTL. In nucleotides, the CDR3 is TGTGCCAGCAATACCGGGACAGGGCGGAGTGGCTACACCTTG.

This clonotype was seen a handful of times. The junction differs from germline at one of its ends, possibly a read error. The rearrangement joins TRBV4-1 to TRBJ2-1; 13 nucleotides agree with TRBD2. Germline-derived CDR1 and CDR2 are MGHRA and YSYEKL. The CDR3 extends over 16 amino acids. CDR3 nucleotide sequence: TGCGCCAGCATCAGGACTAGCGGGAGTTCCTACAATGAGCAGCTCTTC. Its translation: CASIRTSGSSYNEQLF.

As to this clonotype: A read error may be the cause here, since a much bigger clone is one base away. The chain uses TRBV5-1 and TRBJ1-4, with D hard to call. This CDR3 has 14 residues. Germline CDR1 and CDR2: SGHRS and YFSETQ. Trimming removed 1 base from V and 0 bases from J, with 4 bases in between. In DNA, the CDR3 is TGCGCCAGCAGCTTGAGGACAACTAATGAAAAACTGTTTTTT. Translation: CASSLRTTNEKLFF.

This clonotype has only one observation. The CDR3 carries no conserved terminal phenylalanine or tryptophan, so it likely arises from a read error. The J gene is TRBJ1-1, the V gene TRBV29-1; possibly TRBD1 for D (5 bases). Trimming removed 0 bases at V and 10 bases at J, with 15 bases between. CDR1 and CDR2 (germline): SQVTM, ANQGSEA. The CDR3 contains 13 residues. CDR3 DNA: TGCAGCGTTGAAGAGACAGATGGGGCTGGAGCTTTCATT. Amino acid sequence: CSVEETDGAGAFI.

This clonotype was seen a single time. At one end, the junction sequence differs from germline, possibly due to a read error. CDR3 sequence reads: CVSSEADRVEAQPQHF. CDR3 nucleotide sequence: TGTGTCAGCAGTGAAGCGGACAGGGTAGAAGCTCAGCCCCAGCATTTT. The chain uses TRBV6-1 and TRBJ1-5; 8 positions match TRBD1. Germline V lookup: CDR1 MNHNS, CDR2 SASEGT. CDR3 length: 16 amino acids.

On this clonotype: The junction does not match germline at one end; this may be a read error. J is TRBJ2-3 and V is TRBV30; a possible D gene is TRBD1 (6 bases). This CDR3 has 16 amino acids. Germline-derived CDR1 and CDR2 are GTSNPN and SVGIG (reference sequence). As DNA, the CDR3 is TGTGCCTGGAGTGACACCGGGACACCCGATTTGAATACGCAGTTTTTT. Translating it yields CAWSDTGTPDLNTQFF.

On this clonotype itself: The junction does not match germline at one end; this may be a read error. In DNA, the CDR3 is TGTGCCAGCAGCCATAGGCAGGGGGCAATAAACACCGGGAAGCTGTTTTTT. Translated, it gives CASSHRQGAINTGKLFF. The V gene is TRBV4-2, the J gene TRBJ2-2; the match to TRBD1 covers 8 bases. CDR1 and CDR2 (germline): LGHNA, YNFKEQ. This CDR3 is 17 amino acids long.

Regarding this clonotype: This may be a read error, as it is one base from a much larger clone. The J gene is TRBJ1-4, the V gene TRBV30; the D is unclear. CDR3 length: 14 amino acids. The V and J ends lost 3 bases and 14 bases respectively, with 22 bases between them. In germline, CDR1 is GTSNPN, CDR2 SVGIG (reference sequence). CDR3 DNA: TGTGCCTGGAGACCCAGTTCGGAGGGAATCATGCTGTTTTTT. It is translated as CAWRPSSEGIMLFF.

In regard to this clonotype: This may stem from a read error, because a much larger clone lies one nucleotide away. The CDR3 loop is CANSLSLVDTQYF. The CDR3 DNA sequence: TGTGCCAACAGCCTGAGTCTTGTAGATACGCAGTATTTT. V is TRBV7-8 and J is TRBJ2-3; D uncertain. Germline V gives CDR1 SGHVS, CDR2 FQNEAQ. The CDR3 runs to 13 residues.

This clonotype has a count of ten or more. The DNA of the CDR3 is TGTGCCAGCAGCATTAGGGGACAGGGGCCGGAGACCCAGTACTTC. Protein: CASSIRGQGPETQYF. The rearrangement joins TRBV7-3 to TRBJ2-5; TRBD1 aligns across 10 bases. CDR1 and CDR2 (germline): SGHTA, FQGTGA. V lost 5 bases, J lost 5 bases, and 8 bases stayed unmatched. The length of the CDR3 is 15 residues.

With regard to this clonotype: The junction and the germline gene differ at one end; a read error may be behind it. V is TRBV4-2 and J is TRBJ2-2; no clear D gene. Germline lookup yields CDR1 LGHNA and CDR2 YNFKEQ. The CDR3 is 16 amino acids. CDR3 amino acids: CANSQRWATNTGELFF. Written as DNA, the CDR3 is TGTGCCAACAGCCAACGTTGGGCCACGAACACCGGGGAGCTGTTTTTT.

This clonotype showed up just a few times. It is likely a read error, because the conserved phenylalanine at the end of the CDR3 is missing. This chain links TRBV29-1 with TRBJ2-1, with D possibly matching TRBD1 (5 bases). The CDR3 extends over 13 amino acids. Germline CDR1 and CDR2: SQVTM and ANQGSEA. The CDR3 nucleotides read TGCAGTGTAGAACGGCAGGGCATAAATGAGCAGTTCTTA. Translation: CSVERQGINEQFL.

Note on this clonotype: One junction end disagrees with the germline gene, perhaps due to a read error. The chain carries TRBV12-3 or TRBV12-4 and TRBJ2-7; D not certain. This CDR3 has 14 residues. This CDR3 reads CASGLDGPIYEQYF. The CDR3 region has the DNA TGTGCCAGCGGTTTAGATGGGCCTATATACGAGCAGTACTTC.

Turning to this clonotype: A single base separates this from a much larger clone, so it may be a read error. In nucleotides, the CDR3 is TGTGCCATTTCCTCCGGGGGTGGGGACGAGCCCCAGCATTTT. Translating it yields CAISSGGGDEPQHF. The chain is built from TRBV10-3 and TRBJ1-5; possibly TRBD1 for D (5 bases). The CDR3 runs 14 residues. V lost 9 bases and J 8 bases, leaving 20 bases between the germline ends. Germline V CDR1 and CDR2: ENHRY, SYGVKD.

Many counts were recorded for this clonotype. CDR3 region: CASSTGQDHTGELFF. DNA of the CDR3: TGCGCCAGCAGCACTGGACAGGACCACACCGGGGAGCTGTTTTTT. The chain combines TRBV5-1 with TRBJ2-2; the match to TRBD1 covers 7 bases. The CDR3 is 15 amino acids. J lost 3 bases, V lost 4 bases, and 6 bases had no gene match. Per the germline V gene, CDR1 is SGHRS and CDR2 is YFSETQ.

The chain combines TRBV6-2 or TRBV6-3 with TRBJ1-2; D remains ambiguous. The V gene's germline CDR1 is MNHEY and CDR2 SVGEGT. V was pared by 10 bases and J by 0 bases, with 18 bases between. The CDR3 contains 15 residues. This chain's CDR3 is CANTVDGVTNYGYTF. The DNA of the CDR3 is TGTGCCAACACCGTAGACGGGGTTACTAACTATGGCTACACCTTC.

Concerning this clonotype: This may be a read error, as it is one base from a much larger clone. This chain uses TRBV5-4 with TRBJ2-5, with TRBD2 identical over 9 bases. CDR3 length: 15 amino acids. Germline loops: CDR1 SGHNT, CDR2 YYREEE (reference sequence). CDR3 coding DNA: TGTGCCAGGAGCTCGTCTAGCGGGACGAAAGAGACCCAGTACTTC. Protein sequence: CARSSSSGTKETQYF.

This clonotype has ten or more counts. The chain employs TRBV12-3 or TRBV12-4 and TRBJ1-5; D gene unclear. The V end was cut by 1 base, the J end by 5 bases, with 3 bases between. CDR3 size: 12 residues. The CDR3 spells CASSLGDQPQHF. Here the CDR3 DNA reads TGTGCCAGCAGTTTAGGGGATCAGCCCCAGCATTTT.

As for this clonotype: Possible read error: a much larger clone is one base away. V usage is TRBV6-5 and J usage is TRBJ1-1; 7 bases agree with TRBD1. CDR3 size: 13 residues. Germline loops: CDR1 MNHEY, CDR2 SVGAGI. CDR3 nucleotides: TGTGCCAGCAGTAAACAGGGGTCGACTGAAGCTTCCTTT. This translates into CASSKQGSTEASF.

On this clonotype: A read error may account for a junction end that differs from germline. The rearrangement links TRBV4-1 to TRBJ2-7; 9 bases line up with TRBD1. CDR1 and CDR2 (germline): MGHRA, YSYEKL. The CDR3 sequence is 14 residues long. For the CDR3, the DNA is TGCGCCAACAGTCAGACGGGACAGGGAGACGAACAGTACTTC. Its protein is CANSQTGQGDEQYF.

At least ten counts were recorded for this clonotype. The rearrangement joins TRBV4-1 to TRBJ2-7, with 8 nucleotides matching TRBD2. V was clipped by 3 bases and J by 2 bases; unmatched bases: 9. The CDR3 consists of 16 residues. Per germline, CDR1 MGHRA and CDR2 YSYEKL. For the CDR3, the DNA is TGCGCCAGCAGCCAGAGAGCGGGAGTGTCTACCTACGAGCAGTACTTC. Protein: CASSQRAGVSTYEQYF.

This clonotype is a singleton in its sample. At one of its ends the junction is not consistent with the germline gene, which may arise from a read error. The chain employs TRBV29-1 and TRBJ1-4, with 10 nucleotides matching TRBD1. In germline, CDR1 is SQVTM, CDR2 ANQGSEA. The CDR3 is 14 residues long. The CDR3 DNA reads as TGTAGGGTCGGACAGGGGGGGACTAATGAAAATCCGTTTTTT. This sequence encodes CRVGQGGTNENPFF.

The gene calls are TRBV20-1 and TRBJ2-5; 8 positions match TRBD2. Looked up from germline, CDR1 is DFQATT and CDR2 is SNEGSKA (reference sequence). The CDR3 length is 15 residues. J lost 5 bases, V lost 4 bases, and 12 bases had no gene match. The DNA for the CDR3 is TGCAGTGCTAAAGATACCGGGAGGGCCTTCGAGACCCAGTACTTC. Protein product: CSAKDTGRAFETQYF.

Turning to this clonotype: A much bigger clone sits one base away, suggesting this may be a read error. The chain employs TRBV20-1 and TRBJ1-1, with D possibly matching TRBD1 (5 bases). From germline, CDR1 is DFQATT and CDR2 SNEGSKA (reference sequence). The CDR3 is made up of 13 amino acids. The CDR3 sequence is CIARWEGRTEAFF. The CDR3 nucleotides are TGCATTGCTAGGTGGGAGGGGAGGACTGAAGCTTTCTTT.

This clonotype was picked up one time. A much larger clone lies a single base off, so this may be a read error. This rearrangement joins TRBV19 to TRBJ2-7; 8 bases are a match to TRBD2. The germline V gene encodes CDR1 LNHDA and CDR2 SQIVND (reference sequence). This CDR3 has 15 amino acids. J lost 2 bases, V lost 8 bases, and 11 bases had no gene match. The CDR3 loop is CASCALEGLAYEQYF. As DNA, the CDR3 is TGTGCCAGTTGTGCCCTGGAGGGACTAGCCTACGAGCAGTACTTC.

This CDR3 reads CASSYSGGQGAQWQYF. CDR3 nucleotide sequence: TGTGCCAGCAGTTACTCAGGTGGACAGGGGGCGCAATGGCAGTACTTC. The V call is TRBV6-6, the J call TRBJ2-7; 11 bases map to TRBD1. Germline CDR1 and CDR2: MNHNY and SVGAGI (reference sequence). The CDR3 is made up of 16 amino acids. The junction had 10 bases not matched to a gene; V was cut back by 0 bases and J by 9 bases.